Below, one T cell receptor (beta chain) is given with its context. This sample was taken from a study of blood T cells in healthy people across ages. It was with a sample-barcoded 5' primer and a J-beta primer mix that a second PCR of roughly 7 to 11 cycles was run. MiXCR was run by TCRdb on the 5' RACE reads, yielding one entry per CDR3 protein. The sample carries roughly 830,000 distinct CDR3 sequences, about 62% recorded once. V lost 2 bases, J lost 1 base, and 6 bases lay in between. The CDR3 has 14 residues. The gene calls are TRBV12-3 or TRBV12-4 and TRBJ1-5; D call uncertain. Specimen: blood. This sequence was found in a man younger than 45 in good health. CDR3 sequence (DNA): TGTGCCAGCAGTTTAACCCGAAGCAATCAGCCCCAGCATTTT. Protein: CASSLTRSNQPQHF.